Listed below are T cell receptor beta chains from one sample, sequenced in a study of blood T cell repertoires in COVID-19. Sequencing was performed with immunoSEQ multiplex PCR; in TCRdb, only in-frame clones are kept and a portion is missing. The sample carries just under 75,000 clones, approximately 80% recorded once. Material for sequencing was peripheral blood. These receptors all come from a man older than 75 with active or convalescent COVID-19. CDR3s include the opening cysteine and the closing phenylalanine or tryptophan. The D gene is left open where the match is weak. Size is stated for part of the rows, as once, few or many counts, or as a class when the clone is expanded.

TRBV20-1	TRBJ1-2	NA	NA	CSASSGYGYTF	TGCAGTGCATCCTCGGGCTATGGCTACACCTTC
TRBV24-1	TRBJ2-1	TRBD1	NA	CATSEGQGNYNEQFF	TGTGCCACCAGTGAAGGACAGGGAAACTACAATGAGCAGTTCTTC
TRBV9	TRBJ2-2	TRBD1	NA	CASSPRMDRGRGTGELFF	TGTGCCAGCAGCCCGAGAATGGACAGGGGGCGGGGTACCGGGGAGCTGTTTTTT
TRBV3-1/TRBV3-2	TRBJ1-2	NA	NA	CASSPRGMNYGYTF	TGTGCCAGCAGCCCCCGGGGAATGAACTATGGCTACACCTTC
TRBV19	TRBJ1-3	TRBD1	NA	CASSVTGSGNTIYF	TGTGCCAGTAGTGTGACAGGGTCAGGAAACACCATATATTTT
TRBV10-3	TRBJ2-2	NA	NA	CAISLPSGAELFF	TGTGCCATCAGTTTACCGTCTGGAGCGGAGCTGTTTTTT
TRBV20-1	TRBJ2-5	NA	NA	CSALQETQYF	TGCAGTGCTCTACAAGAGACCCAGTACTTC
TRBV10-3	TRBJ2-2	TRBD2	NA	CATRAGGTTGELFF	TGTGCCACGCGAGCGGGAGGGACCACCGGGGAGCTGTTTTTT
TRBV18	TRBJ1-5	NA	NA	CASSPGRGIQPQHF	TGTGCCAGCTCACCGGGTAGGGGAATTCAGCCCCAGCATTTT
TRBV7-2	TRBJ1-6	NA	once	CASSPRQGRSPLHF	TGTGCCAGCAGCCCCCGACAAGGCAGGTCACCCCTCCACTTT
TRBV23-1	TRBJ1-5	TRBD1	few	CASSHHGQVSTNQPQHF	TGCGCCAGCAGTCACCACGGACAGGTTTCCACCAATCAGCCCCAGCATTTT
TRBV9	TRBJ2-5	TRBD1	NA	CASSPSGDRGSQETQYF	TGTGCCAGCAGCCCCTCAGGCGACAGGGGGTCCCAAGAGACCCAGTACTTC